These 14 T cell receptor beta chains share one sample of origin, sequenced in a study of blood T cell repertoires in COVID-19. Here immunoSEQ multiplex PCR was the method, and the copy in TCRdb shows in-frame clones only, minus some. The table records 230,000 or so clones, 85% to 90% of them present only once. The material sequenced was peripheral blood. The receptors originated from a woman in her forties who had recovered from COVID-19.

The chain joins TRBV30 to TRBJ2-5, with D uncertain. Germline V gene lookup returns CDR1 GTSNPN and CDR2 SVGIG (reference sequence). Trimming shortened V by 2 bases and J by 4 bases, and 14 bases separated the two germline ends. CDR3 length equals 14 residues. The CDR3 region has the DNA TGTGCCTGGAGTAGTAACAGTCAAGCAGAGACCCAGTACTTC. Protein sequence: CAWSSNSQAETQYF.

The chain is built from TRBV7-9 and TRBJ2-3; TRBD2 matches 10 bases. Germline values: CDR1 SEHNR, CDR2 FQNEAQ (reference sequence). There are 15 residues in the CDR3. The V gene end was trimmed by 5 bases and the J gene end by 4 bases; junction bases not matched to a gene: 6. The CDR3 nucleotides are TGTGCCAGCAGCCGCACTAGCGGGGAGGCAGATACGCAGTATTTT. Residues: CASSRTSGEADTQYF.

The chain links TRBV2 to TRBJ1-6; D uncertain. Per the germline V gene, CDR1 is SNHLY and CDR2 is FYNNEI. V lost 3 bases to trimming and J lost 14 bases, with 14 bases between them. The CDR3 loop spans 13 amino acids. Here the CDR3 reads CASSEYTVEALHF. CDR3 nucleotide sequence: TGTGCCAGCAGTGAGTACACGGTAGAGGCCCTCCACTTT.

J is TRBJ2-5 and V is TRBV5-4, with 11 positions matching TRBD2. This CDR3 has 14 amino acids. Looked up from germline, CDR1 is SGHNT and CDR2 is YYREEE (reference sequence). The V segment lost 4 bases and the J segment 3 bases; nucleotides outside the gene matches: 2. The CDR3 sequence: CASSPGLAEETQYF. CDR3 nucleotides: TGTGCCAGCAGCCCGGGACTAGCGGAAGAGACCCAGTACTTC.

This clone was seen a single time. The chain carries TRBV23-1 and TRBJ2-7; 9 bases are shared with TRBD1. TRBV23-1 belongs to the ORF category, with a function that is uncertain. With 10 bases clipped from V and 0 bases from J, the junction kept 13 bases outside the gene matches. The CDR3 length is 16 residues. CDR3 sequence reads: CATQTAGQGSSYEQYV. Here the CDR3 DNA reads TGCGCCACCCAAACGGCGGGACAGGGTTCCTCCTACGAGCAGTACGTC.

The chain is built from TRBV5-1 and TRBJ2-5; tentative D call: TRBD1 (6 bases). Trimming took 1 base from V and 1 from J, leaving 8 bases between them. The CDR3 contains 14 residues. Germline V gene lookup returns CDR1 SGHRS and CDR2 YFSETQ. Written as DNA, the CDR3 is TGCGCCAGCAGCTTGCAGGGGATCCAAGAGACCCAGTACTTC. Amino acid sequence: CASSLQGIQETQYF.

This clone was observed a few times. The chain joins TRBV11-2 to TRBJ1-5, with D unresolved. V lost 3 bases, J lost 4 bases, and 4 bases lay in between. Germline V gene sequence: CDR1 SGHAT, CDR2 FQNNGV. This CDR3 spans 12 amino acids. As DNA, the CDR3 is TGTGCCAGCAGCTTCAGGAATCAGCCCCAGCATTTT. The encoded protein is CASSFRNQPQHF.

In DNA, the CDR3 is TGTGCCAGCACCAATCTAGTGGGGGGAGGAGCTTTCTTT. Its protein product is CASTNLVGGGAFF. The V gene is TRBV3-1 (or the pseudogene TRBV3-2), the J gene TRBJ1-1, with D maybe TRBD1 (5 bases). Deletions cut 7 bases from V and 10 bases from J, with 19 bases between. This CDR3 spans 13 amino acids. Germline values: CDR1 LGHDT, CDR2 YNNKEL (reference sequence).

This clone was picked up one time. This chain connects TRBV7-6 to TRBJ2-7, with TRBD1 matching over 10 bases. Germline V gene lookup returns CDR1 SGHVS and CDR2 FNYEAQ. Trimming cost V 1 base and J 4 bases; bases outside gene matches: 4. There are 15 residues in the CDR3. CDR3 DNA: TGTGCCAGCAGCTTAGAGGGACAGGGGTCATACGAGCAGTACTTC. This gives the protein CASSLEGQGSYEQYF.

Here the CDR3 reads CASSQALAGEHHRFF. In DNA, the CDR3 is TGTGCCAGCAGCCAGGCACTAGCGGGCGAACACCACAGGTTCTTC. This rearrangement joins TRBV9 to TRBJ2-1, with 9 bases aligning to TRBD2. V shed 4 bases, J shed 15 bases, and the junction held 17 bases outside the gene matches. CDR1 is SGDLS and CDR2 is YYNGEE in the germline V gene. The CDR3 is 15 residues long.

The chain recombines TRBV28 with TRBJ1-5; tentatively, D is TRBD1 (5 bases). V lost 7 bases and J 5 bases, leaving 15 bases between the germline ends. CDR3 length: 14 residues. The V gene's germline CDR1 is MDHEN and CDR2 SYDVKM. The DNA of the CDR3 is TGTGCCAGCATTGCCGCTTGGGGCCATCAGCCCCAGCATTTT. Its translation: CASIAAWGHQPQHF.

The V and J genes are TRBV6-5 and TRBJ1-4, with TRBD1 matching 7 bases. The CDR3 totals 15 residues. Germline assignment: CDR1 MNHEY and CDR2 SVGAGI. The trim removed 6 bases at V and 3 bases at J, leaving 7 bases unmatched. For the CDR3, the DNA is TGTGCCAGCAGGAAAGGACAGGTGGCTAATGAAAAACTGTTTTTT. Amino acid sequence: CASRKGQVANEKLFF.

This clone showed up just a few times. This specimen includes other DNA sequences encoding the same CDR3. This rearrangement joins TRBV15 to TRBJ1-5; the D gene is possibly TRBD1 (5 bases). Per germline, CDR1 LNHNV and CDR2 YYDKDF (reference sequence). The CDR3 is made up of 14 amino acids. The ends were cut back, 0 bases at V and 2 bases at J, with 5 bases in the middle. CDR3 coding DNA: TGTGCCACCAGCAGAGACAGGGGCAATCAGCCCCAGCATTTT. This encodes CATSRDRGNQPQHF.

The CDR3 is CASSEDRGHGYTF. CDR3 sequence (DNA): TGTGCCAGCAGTGAGGACAGGGGTCATGGCTACACCTTC. The gene calls are TRBV6-4 and TRBJ1-2, with TRBD1 identical over 9 bases. Per germline, CDR1 MRHNA and CDR2 SNTAGT. V gave up 3 bases and J gave up 6 bases; unmatched junction bases: 2. The CDR3 extends over 13 amino acids.